This T cell receptor beta chain stems from a study of vaccination and CD4 T cells after COVID-19. Study details: Post-vaccine sampling followed dose two by a median roughly 65 days (range 14 to 241). Study outcomes and limitations: Looking at convalescent patients, a median approximately 88% of reactive clones were present only post-vaccination.

Treatment given: 10-day PBMC culture with coronavirus spike peptide pools or control peptides (ViraFEST assay). Cultured CD4+ T cell DNA underwent sequencing with the Oncomine TCR Beta short-read assay. TCRdb analysed the PCR reads with MiXCR anew, one entry per CDR3 protein. The sample has about 20,000 distinct CDR3 sequences, about 43% seen once. A remark on this clonotype: Its antigen is still unknown.

The specimen comprised CD4+ T cells from blood, cultured in vitro, sampled after SARS-CoV-2 vaccination. This TCR was recovered from a human donor who had recovered from COVID-19.

The CDR3 DNA reads as TGTGCCAGCAGCTTCGCAGAGCTTTATGGCTACACCTTC. Translating gives CASSFAELYGYTF. The chain has TRBV7-2 and TRBJ1-2; unclear D gene. Trimming took off 3 bases at V and 5 bases at J, with 10 bases between the two ends. CDR1 is SGHTA and CDR2 is FQGNSA in the germline V gene. The CDR3 is made up of 13 amino acids.